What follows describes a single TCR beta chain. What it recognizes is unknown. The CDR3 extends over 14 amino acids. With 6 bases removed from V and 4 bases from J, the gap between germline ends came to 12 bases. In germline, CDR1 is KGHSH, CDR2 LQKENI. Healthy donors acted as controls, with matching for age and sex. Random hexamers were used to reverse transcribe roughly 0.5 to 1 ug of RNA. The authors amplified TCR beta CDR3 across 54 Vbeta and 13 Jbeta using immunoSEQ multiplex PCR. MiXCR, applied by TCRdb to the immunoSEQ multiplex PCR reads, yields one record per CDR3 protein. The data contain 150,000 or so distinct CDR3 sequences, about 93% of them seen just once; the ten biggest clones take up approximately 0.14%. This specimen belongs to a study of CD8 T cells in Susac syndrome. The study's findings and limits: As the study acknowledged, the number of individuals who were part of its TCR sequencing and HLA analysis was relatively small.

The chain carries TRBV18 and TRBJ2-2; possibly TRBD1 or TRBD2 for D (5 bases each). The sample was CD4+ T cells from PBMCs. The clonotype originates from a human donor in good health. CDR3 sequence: CASSLRGVTGELFF. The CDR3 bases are TGTGCCAGCTCCCTTAGGGGAGTCACCGGGGAGCTGTTTTTT.